The present T cell receptor (beta chain) was sequenced within a study of blood T cell repertoires in COVID-19. Study details: COVID-19 samples, acute and convalescent, were from the United States, Italy and Spain. PBMCs, B-cell-depleted T cells, or T cells were the source of the cDNA or gDNA that made up the material.

Here immunoSEQ multiplex PCR was the method, and the copy in TCRdb shows in-frame clones only, minus some. The repertoire holds some 100,000 clones, with roughly nine tenths as singletons. The ends lost 7 bases at V and 8 bases at J; junction bases unmatched: 7. The germline V gene encodes CDR1 SGHTA and CDR2 FQGNSA. The CDR3 has 14 residues. The chain combines TRBV7-2 with TRBJ2-1, with 11 bases that match TRBD2. Material: peripheral blood. The TCR comes from a man aged 50 to 60 with acute or convalescent COVID-19. CDR3 in amino acids: CASTLAGVGYEQFF. CDR3 in DNA: TGTGCCAGCACACTAGCGGGGGTTGGTTATGAGCAGTTCTTC.